The rows below give T cell receptor beta chains drawn from one sample of a study of identical twins. TCRdb reprocessed the 5' RACE reads via MiXCR and lists one record per CDR3 protein. The sample yields about 900,000 distinct CDR3 sequences, over 9% seen once. The same data also went into a second study, on yellow fever vaccine responses in identical twins.

The sequenced sample was PBMCs. The receptors stem from a woman aged 18-29 years in good health. CDR3s include the opening cysteine and the closing phenylalanine or tryptophan. Each record gives: J gene, clone size, CDR3 length, D gene, V gene, CDR3 protein, CDR3 DNA. A D gene is named only where the DNA matches it firmly. Expanded clones are given a class, and other clones once, few, many or no size at all.

TRBJ2-2	few	15	.	TRBV12-3/TRBV12-4	CASKAGQGITGELFF	TGTGCCAGCAAGGCCGGGCAGGGGATCACCGGGGAGCTGTTTTTT
TRBJ1-2	.	15	.	TRBV15	CATSRDQEGTNGYTF	TGTGCCACCAGCAGGGACCAGGAGGGAACCAATGGCTACACCTTC
TRBJ2-7	.	13	.	TRBV20-1	CSAEGGSSYEQYF	TGCAGTGCCGAGGGGGGGAGCTCCTACGAGCAGTACTTC
TRBJ2-6	.	19	TRBD1	TRBV11-1	CASSYPQGAPGSGANVLTF	TGTGCCAGCAGCTACCCACAGGGGGCCCCAGGCTCTGGGGCCAACGTCCTGACTTTC
TRBJ1-1	many	11	.	TRBV3-1	CASSQYREAFF	TGTGCCAGCAGCCAATACCGAGAAGCTTTCTTT
TRBJ2-5	.	14	.	TRBV5-5	CASSYREGGETQYF	TGTGCCAGCAGCTACAGGGAGGGCGGGGAGACCCAGTACTTC
TRBJ2-3	few	15	.	TRBV11-2	CASSQAGHGVDTQYF	TGTGCCAGCAGCCAAGCGGGCCACGGGGTTGATACGCAGTATTTT
TRBJ1-1	.	16	TRBD1	TRBV10-3	CAISSGTGGSEAEAFF	TGTGCCATCAGTTCCGGGACAGGGGGTAGTGAGGCTGAAGCTTTCTTT
TRBJ2-3	few	15	TRBD2	TRBV24-1	CATSDASSGPDTQYF	TGTGCCACCAGTGATGCGTCTAGCGGTCCAGATACGCAGTATTTT
TRBJ1-4	many	14	.	TRBV12-3/TRBV12-4	CASSFVPGKEKLFF	TGTGCCAGCAGTTTTGTCCCAGGGAAGGAAAAACTGTTTTTT
TRBJ2-1	.	11	.	TRBV4-1	CASSQGANPFF	TGCGCCAGCAGCCAAGGGGCTAACCCGTTCTTC
TRBJ2-7	many	18	TRBD2	TRBV28	CASSPLARAGNAHYEQYF	TGTGCCAGCAGTCCCCTCGCAAGAGCGGGGAACGCTCACTACGAGCAGTACTTC
TRBJ2-5	.	16	.	TRBV5-1	CASEPGSGLGQETQYF	TGCGCCAGCGAGCCAGGATCGGGACTGGGACAGGAGACCCAGTACTTC
TRBJ2-4	.	16	.	TRBV11-2	CASSYDRIVTKNIQYF	TGTGCCAGCAGCTACGACAGGATAGTAACCAAAAACATTCAGTACTTC
TRBJ2-2	few	12	.	TRBV6-2/TRBV6-3	CASSYRVGELFF	TGTGCCAGCAGTTACAGGGTCGGGGAGCTGTTTTTT
TRBJ2-5	.	16	TRBD2	TRBV24-1	CATSDLGLAGYETQYF	TGTGCCACCAGTGATCTGGGACTAGCGGGATATGAGACCCAGTACTTC
TRBJ2-5	.	15	.	TRBV18	CASSPAGGSRETQYF	TGTGCCAGCTCACCAGCCGGGGGCTCTCGAGAGACCCAGTACTTC
TRBJ2-7	few	14	TRBD1	TRBV7-8	CASSFDRATGEQYF	TGTGCCAGCAGCTTTGACAGGGCTACCGGCGAGCAGTACTTC
TRBJ1-5	few	15	TRBD1	TRBV12-3/TRBV12-4	CASSVQGASNQPQHF	TGTGCCAGCAGTGTACAGGGGGCCAGCAATCAGCCCCAGCATTTT
TRBJ2-2	.	15	TRBD2	TRBV20-1	CSAIAGGPGTGELFF	TGCAGTGCTATAGCGGGAGGGCCGGGGACCGGGGAGCTGTTTTTT
TRBJ1-5	.	14	.	TRBV5-3	CATDRVSGNQPQHF	TGTGCCACCGATCGGGTATCGGGCAATCAGCCCCAGCATTTT
TRBJ2-3	.	15	.	TRBV29-1	CSVEVVGGDGDTQYF	TGCAGCGTTGAAGTAGTCGGCGGAGATGGAGATACGCAGTATTTT
TRBJ1-5	few	15	.	TRBV6-5	CASSTYSNSNQPQHF	TGTGCCAGCAGTACCTACAGTAACAGCAATCAGCCCCAGCATTTT
TRBJ2-2	few	16	.	TRBV10-3	CAISESTATNTGELFF	TGTGCCATCAGTGAGTCAACTGCAACGAACACCGGGGAGCTGTTTTTT
TRBJ2-2	many	14	TRBD2	TRBV12-3/TRBV12-4	CASRHARGAGELFF	TGTGCCAGCAGGCATGCACGGGGGGCCGGGGAGCTGTTTTTT
TRBJ2-3	.	15	TRBD2	TRBV9	CASSDSGRGSDTQYF	TGTGCCAGCAGCGATAGCGGGAGGGGGTCAGATACGCAGTATTTT
TRBJ1-5	.	15	.	TRBV24-1	CATSDRTGPGEPQHF	TGTGCCACCAGTGACCGGACGGGTCCAGGGGAGCCCCAGCATTTT
TRBJ2-4	few	14	.	TRBV18	CASSSPRTKNIQYF	TGTGCCAGCTCATCTCCGCGGACCAAAAACATTCAGTACTTC
TRBJ2-2	many	14	TRBD2	TRBV29-1	CSAPGGGNTGELFF	TGCAGCGCTCCCGGGGGGGGTAACACCGGGGAGCTGTTTTTT
TRBJ2-2	few	16	.	TRBV5-5	CASSWTGTVNTGELFF	TGTGCCAGCAGCTGGACCGGGACCGTGAACACCGGGGAGCTGTTTTTT
TRBJ2-5	.	15	.	TRBV12-3/TRBV12-4	CASSLGTAEQETQYF	TGTGCCAGCAGCCTTGGGACGGCGGAACAAGAGACCCAGTACTTC
TRBJ2-1	.	13	TRBD2	TRBV20-1	CSARIAGASEQFF	TGCAGTGCTAGAATAGCGGGAGCGAGTGAGCAGTTCTTC
TRBJ1-4	.	12	TRBD1	TRBV20-1	CSAQGASEKLFF	TGCAGTGCTCAGGGGGCTAGTGAAAAACTGTTTTTT
TRBJ1-6	few	15	.	TRBV7-9	CASSLSGLSNSPLHF	TGTGCCAGCAGCTTATCAGGGTTGAGTAATTCACCCCTCCACTTT
TRBJ2-3	few	16	.	TRBV6-2/TRBV6-3	CASSYLRGLPSNTQYF	TGTGCCAGCAGTTACCTGAGAGGCCTACCATCTAATACGCAGTATTTT
TRBJ2-1	.	15	TRBD2	TRBV12-3/TRBV12-4	CASSVRLAGVPEQFF	TGTGCCAGCAGTGTCCGACTAGCGGGGGTCCCTGAGCAGTTCTTC
TRBJ2-3	few	14	TRBD1	TRBV7-9	CASSLTGGLDTQYF	TGTGCCAGCAGCCTAACAGGGGGCCTAGATACGCAGTATTTT
TRBJ2-1	few	19	.	TRBV5-1	CASSLALRGFLSSYNEQFF	TGCGCCAGCAGCTTGGCCCTCAGGGGCTTCTTAAGCTCCTACAATGAGCAGTTCTTC
TRBJ2-7	.	13	.	TRBV2	CASRDTDTYEQYF	TGTGCCAGTCGGGACACAGATACCTACGAGCAGTACTTC
TRBJ2-3	few	17	TRBD2	TRBV11-3	CASSFRGLAGVPDTQYF	TGTGCCAGCAGCTTTCGGGGGCTAGCGGGAGTGCCAGATACGCAGTATTTT
TRBJ2-3	few	17	TRBD2	TRBV10-3	CAISESRSGGMTDTQYF	TGTGCCATCAGTGAGTCGAGGAGCGGGGGGATGACAGATACGCAGTATTTT
TRBJ2-1	many	16	TRBD2	TRBV12-3/TRBV12-4	CASRSGTSGRGLEQFF	TGTGCCAGCAGATCTGGGACTAGCGGGAGAGGACTTGAGCAGTTCTTC
TRBJ2-7	.	16	.	TRBV11-2	CASSSSWGETSYEQYF	TGTGCCAGCAGCTCCTCCTGGGGGGAAACCTCCTACGAGCAGTACTTC
TRBJ1-1	few	15	.	TRBV5-1	CASSLQITGSSEAFF	TGCGCCAGCAGCTTGCAAATAACAGGGTCATCTGAAGCTTTCTTT
TRBJ1-1	few	17	.	TRBV28	CASSTGTYVFGNTEAFF	TGTGCCAGCAGTACCGGGACATACGTCTTCGGGAACACTGAAGCTTTCTTT
TRBJ1-5	.	16	.	TRBV19	CASSSPKGQIKQPQHF	TGTGCCAGTAGCTCACCAAAAGGACAGATAAAGCAGCCCCAGCATTTT
TRBJ2-3	few	15	TRBD2	TRBV29-1	CSGAGAGGGTDTQYF	TGCAGCGGCGCTGGGGCGGGAGGAGGCACAGATACGCAGTATTTT
TRBJ1-5	few	13	.	TRBV12-3/TRBV12-4	CASSFVGGGTQHF	TGTGCCAGCAGTTTTGTAGGGGGGGGGACCCAGCATTTT
TRBJ2-7	.	15	TRBD1	TRBV24-1	CATSDGGTGTHEQYF	TGTGCCACCAGTGACGGTGGGACAGGGACCCACGAGCAGTACTTC
TRBJ2-1	many	15	.	TRBV7-3	CASSLSWVADNEQFF	TGTGCCAGCAGCTTAAGCTGGGTAGCTGACAATGAGCAGTTCTTC
TRBJ2-5	.	11	TRBD1	TRBV28	CASSLGTAWYF	TGTGCCAGCAGTTTAGGGACAGCGTGGTACTTC
TRBJ1-4	.	14	TRBD1	TRBV5-1	CASSSTGGDEKLFF	TGCGCCAGCAGCTCGACAGGGGGCGACGAAAAACTGTTTTTT
TRBJ1-1	few	13	.	TRBV2	CASITGFNTEAFF	TGTGCCAGCATCACGGGGTTTAACACTGAAGCTTTCTTT
TRBJ2-2	many	16	.	TRBV24-1	CATSAPTGAFTGELFF	TGTGCCACCAGTGCCCCGACAGGAGCATTTACCGGGGAGCTGTTTTTT
TRBJ2-7	few	14	TRBD1	TRBV5-5	CASSPTGTAYEQYF	TGTGCCAGCAGCCCCACCGGGACAGCCTACGAGCAGTACTTC
TRBJ2-5	.	16	.	TRBV4-2	CASSQDPSASAGTQYF	TGTGCCAGCAGCCAAGATCCATCGGCTAGCGCGGGGACCCAGTACTTC
TRBJ2-1	few	11	.	TRBV12-3/TRBV12-4	CASATGSEQFF	TGTGCCAGCGCTACGGGCAGTGAGCAGTTCTTC
TRBJ2-1	many	14	TRBD1	TRBV6-1	CASSRDRRYNEQFF	TGTGCCAGCTCCCGGGACAGAAGGTACAATGAGCAGTTCTTC
TRBJ2-7	few	13	.	TRBV20-1	CSARAFEVGEQYF	TGCAGTGCTAGAGCCTTTGAGGTGGGCGAGCAGTACTTC
TRBJ1-1	.	18	.	TRBV4-1	CASSQDSSLLTPNTEAFF	TGCGCCAGCAGCCAAGATTCGAGCTTGTTGACACCAAACACTGAAGCTTTCTTT